This T cell receptor beta chain appears in the sequencing data of a study of T cells in Graves' hyperthyroidism and ophthalmopathy. Overall study: Peripheral blood collection took place at initial diagnosis, before any treatment. Overall study results and limits: Most thyroid clonotypes expanded above 0.001 were also detected in blood.

Exclusion of a patient resulted from uncontrolled infection, other autoimmune disease, pregnancy or lactation. PBMCs were sourced from less than 13 ml fresh peripheral blood. Amplified TCR beta CDR3 regions derived from RNA transcripts. First-round RT-PCR targeting the TCR CDR3 was performed with the HTBI primer set. MiXCR, applied by TCRdb to the multiplex PCR reads, yields one record per CDR3 protein. Of 500,000 to 650,000 distinct CDR3 sequences listed, roughly 15% are singletons. Germline V gene data show CDR1 as DFQATT and CDR2 as SNEGSKA (reference sequence). V lost 0 bases, J lost 7 bases, and 16 bases lay in between. The CDR3 consists of 15 residues. This clonotype has a count of ten or more. The antigen remains undetermined.

The sample consisted of blood. The chain employs TRBV20-1 and TRBJ1-5; a possible D gene is TRBD1 (6 bases). The clonotype comes from a woman in her 50s with Graves' ophthalmopathy. In DNA, the CDR3 is TGCAGTGCTAGAGATTCAGGGGAAGAGGGGCAGCCCCAGCATTTT. This sequence encodes CSARDSGEEGQPQHF.